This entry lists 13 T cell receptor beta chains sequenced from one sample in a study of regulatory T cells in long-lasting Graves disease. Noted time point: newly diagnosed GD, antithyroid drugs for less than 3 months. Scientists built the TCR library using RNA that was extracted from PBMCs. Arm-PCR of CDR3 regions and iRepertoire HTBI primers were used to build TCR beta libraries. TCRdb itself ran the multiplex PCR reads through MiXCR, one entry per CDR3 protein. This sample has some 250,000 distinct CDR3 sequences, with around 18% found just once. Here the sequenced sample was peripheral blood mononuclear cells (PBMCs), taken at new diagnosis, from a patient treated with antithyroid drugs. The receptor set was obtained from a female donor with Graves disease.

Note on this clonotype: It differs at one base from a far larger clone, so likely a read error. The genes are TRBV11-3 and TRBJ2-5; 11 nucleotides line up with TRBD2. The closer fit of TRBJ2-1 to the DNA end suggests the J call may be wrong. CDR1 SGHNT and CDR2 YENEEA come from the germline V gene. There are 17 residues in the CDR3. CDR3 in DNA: TGTGCCAGCAGCTTAGGGTGGGGACTAGCGGATTACAATGAGCAGTTCTTC. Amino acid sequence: CASSLGWGLADYNEQFF.

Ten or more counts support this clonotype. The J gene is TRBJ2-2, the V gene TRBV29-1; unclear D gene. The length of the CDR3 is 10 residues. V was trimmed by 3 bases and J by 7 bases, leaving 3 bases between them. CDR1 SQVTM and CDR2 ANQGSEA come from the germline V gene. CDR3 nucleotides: TGCAGCGTTGACGACGGGGAGCTGTTTTTT. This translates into CSVDDGELFF.

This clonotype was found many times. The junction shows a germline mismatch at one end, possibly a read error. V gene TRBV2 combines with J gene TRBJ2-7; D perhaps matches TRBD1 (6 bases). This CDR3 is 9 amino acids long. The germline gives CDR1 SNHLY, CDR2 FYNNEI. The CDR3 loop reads CASSAGQTF. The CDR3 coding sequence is TGTGCCAGCAGTGCGGGACAAACTTTC.

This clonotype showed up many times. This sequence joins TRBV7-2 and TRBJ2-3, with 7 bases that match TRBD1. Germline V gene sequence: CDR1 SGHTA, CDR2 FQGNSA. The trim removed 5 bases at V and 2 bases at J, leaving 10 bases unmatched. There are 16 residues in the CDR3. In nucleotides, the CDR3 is TGTGCCAGCAGCAACGACAGGGCGGGTTTCACAGATACGCAGTATTTT. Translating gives CASSNDRAGFTDTQYF.

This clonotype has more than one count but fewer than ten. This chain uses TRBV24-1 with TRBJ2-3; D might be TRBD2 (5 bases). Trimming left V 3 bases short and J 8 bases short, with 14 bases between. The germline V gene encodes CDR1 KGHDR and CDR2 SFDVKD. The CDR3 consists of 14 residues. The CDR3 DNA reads TGTGCCACCAGTGATGGGCAGCGGAGTCGTACGCAGTATTTT. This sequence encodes CATSDGQRSRTQYF.

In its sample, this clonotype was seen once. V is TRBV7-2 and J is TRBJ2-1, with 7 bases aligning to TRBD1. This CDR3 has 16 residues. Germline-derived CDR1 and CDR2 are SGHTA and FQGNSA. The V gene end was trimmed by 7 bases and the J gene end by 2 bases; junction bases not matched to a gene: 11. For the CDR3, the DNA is TGTGCCAGCACCCCAGGTTATGGACAGGCCTACAATGAGCAGTTCTTC. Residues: CASTPGYGQAYNEQFF.

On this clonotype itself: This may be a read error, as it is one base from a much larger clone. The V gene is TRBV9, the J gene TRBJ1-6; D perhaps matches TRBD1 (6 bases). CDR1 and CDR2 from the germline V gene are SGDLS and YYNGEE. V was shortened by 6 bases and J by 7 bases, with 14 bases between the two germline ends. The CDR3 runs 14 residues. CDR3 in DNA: TGTGCCAGCAACGTGGGCGGGGGCAATTCACCCCTCCACTTT. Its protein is CASNVGGGNSPLHF.

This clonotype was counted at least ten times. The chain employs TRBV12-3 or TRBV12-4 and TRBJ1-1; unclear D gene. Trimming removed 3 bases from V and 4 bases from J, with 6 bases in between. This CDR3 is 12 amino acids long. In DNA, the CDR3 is TGTGCCAGCAGTTTTGGGTTCACTGAAGCTTTCTTT. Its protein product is CASSFGFTEAFF.

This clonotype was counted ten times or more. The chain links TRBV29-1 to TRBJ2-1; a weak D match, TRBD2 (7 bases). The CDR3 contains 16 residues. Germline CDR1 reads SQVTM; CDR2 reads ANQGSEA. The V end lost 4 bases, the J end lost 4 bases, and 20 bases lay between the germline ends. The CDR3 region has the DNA TGCAGCGTTGTAGGGGCCCAGGGGAGGGGTTACAATGAGCAGTTCTTC. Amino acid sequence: CSVVGAQGRGYNEQFF.

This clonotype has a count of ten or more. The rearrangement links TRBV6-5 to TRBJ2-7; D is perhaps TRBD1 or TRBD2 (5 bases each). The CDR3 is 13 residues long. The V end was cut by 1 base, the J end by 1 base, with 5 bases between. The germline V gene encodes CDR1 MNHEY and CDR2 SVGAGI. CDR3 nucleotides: TGTGCCAGCAGTTACTGGGGGTCCTACGAGCAGTACTTC. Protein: CASSYWGSYEQYF.

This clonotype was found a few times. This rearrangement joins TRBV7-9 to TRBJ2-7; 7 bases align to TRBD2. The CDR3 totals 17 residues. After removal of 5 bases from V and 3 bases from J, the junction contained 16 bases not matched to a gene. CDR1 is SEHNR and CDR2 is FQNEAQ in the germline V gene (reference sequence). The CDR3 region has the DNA TGTGCCAGCAGCACTCCTAACCACTCTCTAGCGGACTACGAGCAGTACTTC. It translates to CASSTPNHSLADYEQYF.

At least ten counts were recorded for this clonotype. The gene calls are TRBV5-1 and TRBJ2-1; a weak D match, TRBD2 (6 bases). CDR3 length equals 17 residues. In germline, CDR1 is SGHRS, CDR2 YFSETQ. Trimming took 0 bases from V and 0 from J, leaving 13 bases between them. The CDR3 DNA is TGCGCCAGCAGCTTGGAAATAGCGGAGCCCTCCTACAATGAGCAGTTCTTC. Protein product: CASSLEIAEPSYNEQFF. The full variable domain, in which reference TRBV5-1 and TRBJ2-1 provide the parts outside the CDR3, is KAGVTQTPRYLIKTRGQQVTLSCSPISGHRSVSWYQQTPGQGLQFLFEYFSETQRNKGNFPGRFSGRQFSNSRSEMNVSTLELGDSALYLCASSLEIAEPSYNEQFFGPGTRLTVL.

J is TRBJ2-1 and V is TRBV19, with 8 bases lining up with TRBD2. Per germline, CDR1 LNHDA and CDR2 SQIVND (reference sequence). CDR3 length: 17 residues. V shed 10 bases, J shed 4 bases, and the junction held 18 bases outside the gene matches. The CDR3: CATKAGVGSGGYNEQFF. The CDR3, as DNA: TGTGCCACTAAGGCGGGGGTCGGGAGCGGGGGTTACAATGAGCAGTTCTTC. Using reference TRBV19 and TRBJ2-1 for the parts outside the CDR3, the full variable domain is DGGITQSPKYLFRKEGQNVTLSCEQNLNHDAMYWYRQDPGQGLRLIYYSQIVNDFQKGDIAEGYSVSREKKESFPLTVTSAQKNPTAFYLCATKAGVGSGGYNEQFFGPGTRLTVL.